A selection of T cell receptor beta chains follows, all from one sample in a study of T cells in Graves' hyperthyroidism and ophthalmopathy. Each CDR3 protein gets one entry after TCRdb re-called the multiplex PCR reads with MiXCR. The sample consists of roughly 300,000 distinct CDR3 sequences, approximately 14% of them appearing once. Sequencing was carried out using blood. The origin of the receptors is a woman aged 25 to 39 with Graves' hyperthyroidism. The CDR3 runs from the conserved cysteine through the conserved F or W. The D gene is left open where the match is weak. Size is stated for part of the rows, as once, few or many counts, or as a class when the clone is expanded.

d_call	cdr3_length	v_call	j_call	clone_size	cdr3_aa	cdr3_nt
-	15	TRBV11-2	TRBJ2-7	once	CASSLEAGVGHEQYF	TGTGCCAGCAGCTTAGAGGCGGGTGTGGGCCACGAGCAGTACTTC
-	16	TRBV7-9	TRBJ1-2	many	CASSFQPGGGNYGYTF	TGTGCCAGCAGTTTCCAACCCGGGGGGGGGAACTATGGCTACACCTTC
-	11	TRBV3-1	TRBJ1-1	many	CATGRNTEAFF	TGTGCCACGGGCCGGAACACTGAAGCTTTCTTT
-	13	TRBV12-5	TRBJ1-5	many	CASGLVLGAPQHF	TGTGCTAGTGGTTTGGTATTGGGTGCGCCCCAGCATTTT
-	11	TRBV29-1	TRBJ2-7	few	CSVDLGYEQYF	TGCAGCGTTGATCTGGGATACGAGCAGTACTTC
-	12	TRBV10-3	TRBJ2-3	-	CAIGEPEDTQYF	TGTGCCATCGGAGAGCCTGAGGATACGCAGTATTTT
TRBD1	17	TRBV28	TRBJ1-6	many	CASSPSSYRDRGSPLHF	TGTGCCAGCAGTCCTAGCTCCTACCGGGACAGGGGTTCACCCCTCCACTTT
TRBD2	15	TRBV6-5	TRBJ2-5	few	CASSYASGRVETQYF	TGTGCCAGCAGTTACGCTAGCGGGAGGGTGGAGACCCAGTACTTC
-	10	TRBV6-1	TRBJ2-1	many	CASTGNEQFF	TGTGCCAGCACCGGGAATGAGCAGTTCTTC
-	14	TRBV7-3	TRBJ2-3	-	CASSLGLTEDTQYF	TGTGCCAGCAGCCTCGGACTGACAGAAGATACGCAGTATTTT
-	15	TRBV28	TRBJ2-1	-	CASSRAGTAGNEQFF	TGTGCCAGCAGTAGAGCCGGGACCGCCGGCAATGAGCAGTTCTTC
TRBD1	14	TRBV14	TRBJ1-2	few	CASSQLGTDYGYTF	TGTGCCAGCAGCCAACTTGGGACAGACTATGGCTACACCTTC
-	13	TRBV7-9	TRBJ1-2	few	CASSFIGNYGYTF	TGTGCCAGCAGCTTCATAGGGAACTATGGCTACACCTTC
-	13	TRBV6-2/TRBV6-3	TRBJ2-7	many	CASRPRAGGEQYF	TGTGCCAGCAGACCCCGAGCCGGTGGTGAGCAGTACTTC
TRBD1	15	TRBV12-3/TRBV12-4	TRBJ2-7	few	CASSKSDRSSYEQYF	TGTGCCAGCAGTAAGTCGGACAGGAGCTCCTACGAGCAGTACTTC
-	17	TRBV19	TRBJ1-5	few	CASSIDPGYNSNQPQHF	TGTGCCAGTAGTATAGACCCGGGGTACAATAGCAATCAGCCCCAGCATTTT
-	14	TRBV28	TRBJ1-5	-	CATQLQGWNQPQHF	TGTGCCACCCAGCTCCAGGGTTGGAATCAGCCCCAGCATTTT
TRBD2	17	TRBV15	TRBJ2-5	many	CATSRDRLAELQETQYF	TGTGCCACCAGCAGAGACAGACTAGCGGAGCTACAAGAGACCCAGTACTTC
TRBD1	15	TRBV7-9	TRBJ2-7	-	CASSSEGTGAYEQYF	TGTGCCAGCAGCTCGGAGGGGACAGGGGCGTACGAGCAGTACTTC
TRBD1	14	TRBV15	TRBJ2-7	-	CATSRGQGRNEQYF	TGTGCCACCAGCAGAGGACAGGGGAGGAACGAGCAGTACTTC
TRBD2	14	TRBV7-2	TRBJ2-1	many	CASSQGLAGVEQFF	TGTGCCAGCAGCCAGGGACTAGCGGGAGTTGAGCAGTTCTTC
TRBD1	15	TRBV12-3/TRBV12-4	TRBJ2-3	many	CASSFPGQGGDTQYF	TGTGCCAGCAGTTTTCCGGGACAGGGAGGAGATACGCAGTATTTT
-	14	TRBV3-1	TRBJ2-7	-	CASSQGAGTYEQYF	TGTGCCAGCAGCCAGGGGGCTGGCACCTACGAGCAGTACTTC
-	15	TRBV6-9	TRBJ2-6	few	CASSYVGSGANVLTF	TGTGCCAGCAGTTACGTCGGCTCTGGGGCCAACGTCCTGACTTTC
-	17	TRBV2	TRBJ1-3	-	CASSDIGTSRSGNTIYF	TGTGCCAGCAGTGACATCGGGACGAGTCGCTCTGGAAACACCATATATTTT
TRBD1	15	TRBV20-1	TRBJ1-2	few	CSARAGSTGVFGYTF	TGCAGTGCTAGAGCCGGGTCGACAGGGGTATTTGGCTACACCTTC
-	15	TRBV7-9	TRBJ1-1	many	CASRPRVDDYTEAFF	TGTGCCAGCAGGCCGCGGGTGGATGATTACACTGAAGCTTTCTTT
-	13	TRBV24-1	TRBJ1-5	many	CATSVDSNQPQHF	TGTGCCACCAGCGTTGACAGCAATCAGCCCCAGCATTTT
-	10	TRBV11-2	TRBJ2-7	-	CASSFREQYF	TGTGCCAGCAGCTTCAGGGAGCAGTACTTC
TRBD1	16	TRBV4-1	TRBJ2-3	-	CASSRSRDRGTDTQYF	TGCGCCAGCAGCCGGTCCCGGGACAGGGGCACAGATACGCAGTATTTT
-	15	TRBV6-1	TRBJ2-7	many	CASSEAVSAFYEQYF	TGTGCCAGCAGTGAAGCAGTTTCGGCTTTCTACGAGCAGTACTTC
TRBD2	16	TRBV6-1	TRBJ2-1	many	CASSEMSGTSYNEQFF	TGTGCCAGCAGTGAAATGAGCGGGACGTCCTACAATGAGCAGTTCTTC
-	15	TRBV27	TRBJ1-5	-	CASSLRGRANQPQHF	TGTGCCAGCAGTTTAAGAGGGAGAGCCAATCAGCCCCAGCATTTT
-	15	TRBV7-8	TRBJ2-6	few	CASSPHRDRANVLTF	TGTGCCAGCAGCCCCCACAGGGATAGGGCCAACGTCCTGACTTTC
-	16	TRBV6-1	TRBJ2-5	few	CASRETQGVHQETQYF	TGTGCCAGCAGGGAAACTCAAGGGGTCCACCAGGAGACCCAGTACTTC
-	16	TRBV28	TRBJ1-5	-	CASSLSQRMSNQPQHF	TGTGCCAGCAGTTTATCCCAAAGAATGAGCAATCAGCCCCAGCATTTT
TRBD2	15	TRBV5-8	TRBJ2-5	-	CASSLGLADKETQYF	TGTGCCAGCAGTCTGGGACTAGCGGATAAAGAGACCCAGTACTTC
TRBD1	16	TRBV25-1	TRBJ1-4	many	CASLSRDRVGGEKLFF	TGTGCCAGCCTTTCCCGGGACAGGGTTGGCGGTGAAAAACTGTTTTTT
TRBD2	16	TRBV11-2	TRBJ2-1	-	CVSSLFGAGGPGEQFF	TGCGTCAGCAGCCTCTTTGGAGCGGGAGGGCCAGGCGAGCAGTTCTTC
-	13	TRBV28	TRBJ1-1	many	CASNPRGGTEAFF	TGTGCCAGCAACCCCCGGGGGGGCACTGAAGCTTTCTTT
-	14	TRBV20-1	TRBJ1-5	-	CSALIEEGNQPQHF	TGCAGTGCACTAATAGAGGAGGGCAATCAGCCCCAGCATTTT
-	12	TRBV18	TRBJ2-7	many	CASSLDSNEQYF	TGTGCCAGCTCACTGGACAGTAACGAGCAGTACTTC
-	15	TRBV5-5	TRBJ1-4	-	CASSFDQGLNEKLFF	TGTGCCAGCAGCTTCGACCAGGGACTGAATGAAAAACTGTTTTTT
TRBD1	14	TRBV7-9	TRBJ2-7	few	CASSLQGAPYEQYF	TGTGCCAGCAGCTTACAGGGGGCCCCCTACGAGCAGTACTTC
-	16	TRBV12-3/TRBV12-4	TRBJ1-5	many	CASSFSGTEGNQPQHF	TGTGCCAGCAGTTTCTCCGGGACCGAGGGCAATCAGCCCCAGCATTTT
TRBD1	14	TRBV3-1	TRBJ2-5	-	CASSRTGGGETQYF	TGTGCCAGCAGCCGTACAGGGGGCGGAGAGACCCAGTACTTC
-	17	TRBV7-2	TRBJ1-1	-	CASSLWSIRSRNTEAFF	TGTGCCAGCAGCTTATGGTCTATTCGGTCGCGGAACACTGAAGCTTTCTTT
-	12	TRBV30	TRBJ2-5	many	CAWSRGEETQYF	TGTGCCTGGAGTCGTGGGGAAGAGACCCAGTACTTC